This T cell receptor beta chain was recovered during a study of OX40 agonist ivuxolimab in advanced cancers. Study in general: Patients took ivuxolimab, an agonistic anti-OX40 (CD134) antibody. It was permissible to have had prior anti-PD-1, anti-PD-L1 or anti-CTLA-4 therapy, and about 40% had some. Study conclusions and caveats: Nonresponders, in some cases, also had low normalized T-cell clonal expansion.

The CDR3 covers 13 residues. The germline V gene encodes CDR1 MNHEY and CDR2 SVGAGI. The V end was cut by 2 bases, the J end by 3 bases, with 7 bases between. Blood samples were obtained at baseline, cycle 4 day 1, and cycle 7 day 1. Only in-frame clones appear in the TCRdb table, and some are missing; sequencing was by immunoSEQ multiplex PCR. The table includes some 70,000 clones, 75% to 85% detected once. In regard to this clone: Antigen specificity is unknown.

The rearrangement links TRBV6-5 to TRBJ2-5; tentative D call: TRBD2 (5 bases). The sample consisted of CD4+ or CD8+ T cells sorted from blood, taken in a trial of the OX40 agonist ivuxolimab. This sequence originates from an adult with an advanced solid tumor such as melanoma, head and neck, liver or kidney cancer. CDR3 DNA: TGTGCCAGCAGTTACGAGGGAGAAGAGACCCAGTACTTC. Its translation is CASSYEGEETQYF.